This TCR beta chain was retrieved from a study of cytomegalovirus exposure and HLA in healthy donors. Study-wide background: As an earlier analysis found, roughly 170 million T cells yielded approximately 110 million unique TCR beta sequences.

Primers included in the PCR were 60 Vbeta and 13 Jbeta primers. Sequencing was performed with immunoSEQ multiplex PCR; in TCRdb, only in-frame clones are kept and a portion is missing. The sample lists some 57,000 clones, around 62% occurring once. As for this clone: The antigen is undetermined.

The length of the CDR3 is 15 residues. Losses at the gene ends were 5 bases for V and 4 bases for J; bases not matched to a gene: 8. Germline assignment: CDR1 SGHTA and CDR2 FQGNSA. Regarding the study as a whole: Associated with cytomegalovirus, according to the listing, were 150 to 200 TCR beta chains. A later analysis, which compared TCR beta chains of equal frequency, found the HLA-associated ones more clonally expanded.

The chain recombines TRBV7-2 with TRBJ2-7, with 10 bases fitting TRBD1. This clonotype was sampled from a human donor in good health. Specimen: PBMCs. CDR3 DNA: TGTGCCAGCAGCACCCGACAGGGGGCGCGGTACGAGCAGTACTTC. Its translation: CASSTRQGARYEQYF.